A selection of T cell receptor beta chains follows, all from one sample in a study of blood T cell repertoires in COVID-19. Only in-frame clones appear in the TCRdb table, and some are missing; sequencing was by immunoSEQ multiplex PCR. The sample holds tens of thousands of clones; 65% to 90% are singletons and the top ten take roughly a sixth. Source material: peripheral blood. All receptors derive from a woman of 80 years or more with acute or convalescent COVID-19. Each CDR3 is given with its conserved first and last residue. D genes are given only for firm matches. Size is omitted from some rows. Given values are once, few, many or a class for expanded clones.

abundance,j_gene,d_gene,v_gene,CDR3aa,CDR3nt
NA,TRBJ2-2,TRBD2,TRBV7-9,CASSPGTSGAGELFF,TGTGCCAGCAGCCCCGGGACTAGCGGGGCCGGGGAGCTGTTTTTT
NA,TRBJ2-7,NA,TRBV9,CASSPQQEGLYEQYF,TGTGCCAGCAGCCCTCAACAGGAGGGCCTTTACGAGCAGTACTTC
NA,TRBJ2-7,TRBD1,TRBV29-1,CSVRRRTGEAYEQYF,TGCAGCGTACGCCGAAGGACAGGGGAAGCCTACGAGCAGTACTTC
NA,TRBJ1-1,NA,TRBV11-2,CASSLVPPGVNTEAFF,TGTGCCAGCAGCTTAGTCCCGCCAGGGGTGAACACTGAAGCTTTCTTT
NA,TRBJ2-2,NA,TRBV12-3/TRBV12-4,CASSSQGTGELFF,TGTGCCAGCAGTTCTCAGGGCACCGGGGAGCTGTTTTTT
NA,TRBJ1-5,TRBD1,TRBV7-9,CASSLPRQGSYQPQHF,TGTGCCAGCAGCTTGCCGCGACAGGGTAGCTATCAGCCCCAGCATTTT
few,TRBJ1-1,NA,TRBV6-6,CASSYLEEAFF,TGTGCCAGCAGTTACTTGGAGGAAGCTTTCTTT
NA,TRBJ1-1,NA,TRBV4-1,CASSRPGEMNTEAFF,TGCGCCAGCAGCCGCCCCGGGGAGATGAACACTGAAGCTTTCTTT
NA,TRBJ1-1,NA,TRBV6-5,CASNQGTEAFF,TGTGCCAGCAACCAGGGTACTGAAGCTTTCTTT
NA,TRBJ2-7,TRBD1,TRBV7-2,CASSLVGTGSYEQYF,TGTGCCAGCAGCTTAGTGGGGACAGGGTCCTACGAGCAGTACTTC
NA,TRBJ2-3,TRBD1,TRBV20-1,CSAGTGLNF,TGCAGTGCTGGGACAGGGTTGAATTTT
once,TRBJ1-6,TRBD1,TRBV9,CASSSGQGRSPLHF,TGTGCCAGCAGCTCGGGACAGGGGCGCTCACCCCTCCACTTT
few,TRBJ1-3,NA,TRBV6-5,CASRSGGVGNTIYF,TGTGCCAGCAGATCCGGCGGGGTCGGAAACACCATATATTTT
NA,TRBJ2-3,NA,TRBV4-2,CASSPGTASTDTQYF,TGTGCCAGCAGTCCCGGGACTGCTAGCACAGATACGCAGTATTTT
once,TRBJ2-5,NA,TRBV3-1/TRBV3-2,CASSQGGLEETQYF,TGTGCCAGCAGCCAAGGTGGGCTTGAAGAGACCCAGTACTTC
few,TRBJ1-3,NA,TRBV7-3,CASSPAGGHGNTIYF,TGTGCCAGCAGCCCGGCGGGGGGGCATGGAAACACCATATATTTT
NA,TRBJ1-6,TRBD1,TRBV19,CASSRQGGVSPLHF,TGTGCCAGTAGTAGACAGGGGGGGGTTTCACCCCTCCACTTT
NA,TRBJ2-7,TRBD2,TRBV7-2,CASSLVFLAGASYEQYF,TGTGCCAGCAGCTTAGTCTTCCTAGCGGGGGCGAGTTACGAGCAGTACTTC
NA,TRBJ2-7,NA,TRBV27,CASSYRASYEQYF,TGTGCCAGCAGTTACAGGGCCTCCTACGAGCAGTACTTC
NA,TRBJ1-6,NA,TRBV4-1,CASSQDSEGSYNSPLHF,TGCGCCAGCAGCCAAGACAGCGAAGGCTCCTATAATTCACCCCTCCACTTT
NA,TRBJ1-1,NA,TRBV30,CAWNEGNTEAFF,TGTGCCTGGAACGAGGGGAACACTGAAGCTTTCTTT
NA,TRBJ1-5,TRBD1,TRBV6-6,CASSHNLLDRGPHSNQPQHF,TGTGCCAGCAGCCACAACTTGTTGGACAGGGGGCCCCATAGCAATCAGCCCCAGCATTTT
NA,TRBJ1-1,NA,TRBV11-3,CASSAGVNTEAFF,TGTGCCAGCAGCGCCGGGGTGAACACTGAAGCTTTCTTT
few,TRBJ2-7,TRBD2,TRBV3-1/TRBV3-2,CASSQEVGGAYEQYF,TGTGCCAGCAGCCAAGAGGTGGGGGGGGCCTACGAGCAGTACTTC
NA,TRBJ1-5,TRBD1,TRBV29-1,CSVETGNLYQPQHF,TGCAGCGTCGAGACAGGGAACTTATATCAGCCCCAGCATTTT
NA,TRBJ2-1,NA,TRBV7-9,CASSLGRSSLGYSYNEQFF,TGTGCCAGCAGCTTAGGGCGGTCTAGCTTAGGGTACTCCTACAATGAGCAGTTCTTC
NA,TRBJ1-1,TRBD1,TRBV3-1/TRBV3-2,CASSHTTGGTEAFF,TGTGCCAGCAGCCATACTACAGGGGGCACTGAAGCTTTCTTT
NA,TRBJ1-1,TRBD1,TRBV10-2,CASSESGGTEAFF,TGCGCCAGCAGTGAATCAGGGGGCACTGAAGCTTTCTTT
NA,TRBJ2-7,TRBD1,TRBV27,CASSYGQGYEQYF,TGTGCCAGCAGCTATGGACAGGGGTACGAGCAGTACTTC